The clone carrying this TCR beta chain was observed at least ten times. This sample was taken from a study of T cells of healthy individuals. Trimming took off 2 bases at V and 9 bases at J, with 11 bases between the two ends. Germline values: CDR1 MNHNS, CDR2 SASEGT. The CDR3 is 14 residues long. Each CDR3 protein gets one entry after TCRdb re-called the 5' RACE reads with MiXCR. The data show some 100,000 distinct CDR3 sequences, approximately 18% seen once. This receptor was obtained from a human donor in good health. The rearrangement links TRBV6-1 to TRBJ1-6; tentative D call: TRBD1 (6 bases). The CDR3 DNA reads as TGTGCCAGCAGTGAACTCCCGACAGGTTCACCCCTCCACTTT. This translates into CASSELPTGSPLHF.